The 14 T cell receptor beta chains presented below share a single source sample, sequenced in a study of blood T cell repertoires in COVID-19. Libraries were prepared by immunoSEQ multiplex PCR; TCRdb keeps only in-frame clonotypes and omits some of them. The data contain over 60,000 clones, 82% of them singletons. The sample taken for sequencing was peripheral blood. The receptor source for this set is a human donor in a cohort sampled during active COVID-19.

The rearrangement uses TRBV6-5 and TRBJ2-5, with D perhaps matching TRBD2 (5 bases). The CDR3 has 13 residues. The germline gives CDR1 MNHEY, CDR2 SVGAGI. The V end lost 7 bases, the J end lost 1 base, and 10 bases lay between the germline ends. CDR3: CASKWEPQETQYF. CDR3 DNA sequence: TGTGCCAGCAAGTGGGAGCCCCAAGAGACCCAGTACTTC.

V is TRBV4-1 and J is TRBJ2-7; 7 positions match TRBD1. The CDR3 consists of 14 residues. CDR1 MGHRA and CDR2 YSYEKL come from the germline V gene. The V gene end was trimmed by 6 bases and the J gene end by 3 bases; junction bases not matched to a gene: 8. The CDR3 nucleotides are TGCGCCAGCAGGCGAGCGACAGGGAGCTACGAGCAGTACTTC. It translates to CASRRATGSYEQYF.

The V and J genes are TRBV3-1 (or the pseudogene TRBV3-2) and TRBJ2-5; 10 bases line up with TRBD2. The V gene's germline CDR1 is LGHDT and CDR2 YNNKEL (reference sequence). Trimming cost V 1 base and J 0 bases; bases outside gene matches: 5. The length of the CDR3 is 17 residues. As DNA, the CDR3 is TGTGCCAGCAGCCAAGGTAGTAGCGGGGGGTACCAAGAGACCCAGTACTTC. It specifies CASSQGSSGGYQETQYF.

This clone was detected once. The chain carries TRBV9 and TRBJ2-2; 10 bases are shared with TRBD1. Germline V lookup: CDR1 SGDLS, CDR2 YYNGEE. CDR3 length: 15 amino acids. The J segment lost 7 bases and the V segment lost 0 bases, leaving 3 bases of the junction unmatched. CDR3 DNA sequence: TGTGCCAGCAGCGTAGGGGGACAGGGGTTCGGGGAGCTGTTTTTT. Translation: CASSVGGQGFGELFF. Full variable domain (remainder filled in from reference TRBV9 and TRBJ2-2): DSGVTQTPKHLITATGQRVTLRCSPRSGDLSVYWYQQSLDQGLQFLIQYYNGEERAKGNILERFSAQQFPDLHSELNLSSLELGDSALYFCASSVGGQGFGELFFGEGSRLTVL.

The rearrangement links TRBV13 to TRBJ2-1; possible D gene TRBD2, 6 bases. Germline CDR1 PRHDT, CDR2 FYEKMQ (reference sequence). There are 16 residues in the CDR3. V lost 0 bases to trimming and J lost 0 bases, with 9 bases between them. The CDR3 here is CASSLGGGSSYNEQFF. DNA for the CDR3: TGTGCCAGCAGCTTAGGCGGAGGGAGCTCCTACAATGAGCAGTTCTTC.

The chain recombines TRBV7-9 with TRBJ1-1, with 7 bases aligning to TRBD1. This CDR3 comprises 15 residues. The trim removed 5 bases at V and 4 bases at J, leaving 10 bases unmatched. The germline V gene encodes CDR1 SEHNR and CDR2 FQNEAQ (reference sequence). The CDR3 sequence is CASSPQGGTSTEAFF. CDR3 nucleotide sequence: TGTGCCAGCAGCCCCCAGGGGGGAACTAGCACTGAAGCTTTCTTT.

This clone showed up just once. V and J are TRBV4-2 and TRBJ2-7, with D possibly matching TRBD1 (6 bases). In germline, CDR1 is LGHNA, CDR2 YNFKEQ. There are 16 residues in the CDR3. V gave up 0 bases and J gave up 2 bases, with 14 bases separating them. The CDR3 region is CASSQDRIGGPYEQYF. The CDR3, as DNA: TGTGCCAGCAGCCAAGATCGGATTGGGGGCCCCTACGAGCAGTACTTC.

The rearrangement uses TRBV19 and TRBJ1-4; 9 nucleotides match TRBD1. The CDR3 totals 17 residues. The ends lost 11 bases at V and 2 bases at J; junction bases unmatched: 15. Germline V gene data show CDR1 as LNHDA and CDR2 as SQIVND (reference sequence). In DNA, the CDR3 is TGTGCCTACCCGGGACAGGGCGGGGTATGGACTAATGAAAAACTGTTTTTT. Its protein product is CAYPGQGGVWTNEKLFF.

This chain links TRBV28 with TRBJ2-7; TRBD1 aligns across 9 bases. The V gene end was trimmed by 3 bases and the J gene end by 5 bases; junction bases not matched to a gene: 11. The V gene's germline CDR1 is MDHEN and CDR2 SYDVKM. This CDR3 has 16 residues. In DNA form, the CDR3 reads TGTGCCAGCAGTTTTGGATTAGGACAGGGGCTCGACGAGCAGTACTTC. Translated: CASSFGLGQGLDEQYF.

CDR3 sequence reads: CASSQSQGREKLFF. The CDR3 DNA reads as TGTGCCAGCAGCCAGAGCCAGGGTCGTGAAAAACTGTTTTTT. V and J are TRBV3-1 (or the pseudogene TRBV3-2) and TRBJ1-4, with a weak D call TRBD1 (5 bases). V lost 3 bases to trimming and J lost 7 bases, with 12 bases between them. The CDR3 contains 14 residues. Germline V CDR1 and CDR2: LGHDT, YNNKEL (reference sequence).

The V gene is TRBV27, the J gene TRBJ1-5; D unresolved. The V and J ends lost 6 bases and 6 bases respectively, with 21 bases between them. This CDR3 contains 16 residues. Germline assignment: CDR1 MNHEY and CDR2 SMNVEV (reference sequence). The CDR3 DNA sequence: TGTGCCAGCAGCGAAATATTCGGGTATATCAGTCAGCCCCAGCATTTT. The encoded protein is CASSEIFGYISQPQHF.

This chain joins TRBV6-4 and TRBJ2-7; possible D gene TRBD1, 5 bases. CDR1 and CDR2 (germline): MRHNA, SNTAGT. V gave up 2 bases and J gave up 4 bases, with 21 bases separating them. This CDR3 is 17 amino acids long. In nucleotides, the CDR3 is TGTGCCAGCAGTGACGGAAGGGGCCCCCCTAAACGATACGAGCAGTACTTC. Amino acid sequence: CASSDGRGPPKRYEQYF.

The DNA for the CDR3 is TGCGCCAGCAGCCGTACCGACAGTTCGACTAATGAAAAACTGTTTTTT. Translation: CASSRTDSSTNEKLFF. The chain uses TRBV5-1 and TRBJ1-4, with a possible D match to TRBD1 (5 bases). Deletions cut 4 bases from V and 2 bases from J, with 15 bases between. Germline CDR1 is SGHRS and CDR2 is YFSETQ. The CDR3 runs 16 residues.

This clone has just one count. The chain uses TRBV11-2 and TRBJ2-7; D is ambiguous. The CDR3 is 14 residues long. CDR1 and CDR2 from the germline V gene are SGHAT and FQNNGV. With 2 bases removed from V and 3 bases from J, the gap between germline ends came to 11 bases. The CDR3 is CASSLLHTGYEQYF. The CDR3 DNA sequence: TGTGCCAGCAGCTTATTACACACGGGCTACGAGCAGTACTTC.